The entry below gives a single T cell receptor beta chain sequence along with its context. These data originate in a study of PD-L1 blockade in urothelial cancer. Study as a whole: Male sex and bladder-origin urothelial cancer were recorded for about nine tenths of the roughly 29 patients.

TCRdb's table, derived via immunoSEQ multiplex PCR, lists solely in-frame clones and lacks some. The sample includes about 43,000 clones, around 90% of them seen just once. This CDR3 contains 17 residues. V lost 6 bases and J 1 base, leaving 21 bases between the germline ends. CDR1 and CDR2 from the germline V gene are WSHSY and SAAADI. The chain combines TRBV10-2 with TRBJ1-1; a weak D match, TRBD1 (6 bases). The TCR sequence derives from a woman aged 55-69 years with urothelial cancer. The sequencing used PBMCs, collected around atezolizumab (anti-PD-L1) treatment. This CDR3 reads CASSNNPRRGGNTEAFF. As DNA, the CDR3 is TGCGCCAGCAGCAACAATCCCCGCAGGGGCGGGAACACTGAAGCTTTCTTT.